This passage covers 9 T cell receptor beta chains from one sample sequenced in a study of identical twins. TCRdb passed the 5' RACE reads through MiXCR, listing each CDR3 protein once. The top ten clones hold under 0.95% of a sample with 520,000 or so distinct CDR3 sequences, less than 25% of them seen once. This same sample was also part of a study on T cells expressing NK-cell markers.

Sequencing was done on a sample of CD4+ T cells sorted from blood. The receptors stem from a woman aged 18-35 years in good health.

This rearrangement joins TRBV30 to TRBJ1-2; maybe TRBD1 (5 bases). The V gene lost 1 base and the J gene lost 8 bases, with 11 bases spanning the gap. Per the germline V gene, CDR1 is GTSNPN and CDR2 is SVGIG (reference sequence). The CDR3 contains 12 residues. In DNA, the CDR3 is TGTGCCTGGAGTGGTCAGGGTCGCGGCTACACCTTC. Encoded protein: CAWSGQGRGYTF.

The chain employs TRBV10-2 and TRBJ2-3; tentative D call: TRBD2 (5 bases). Germline-derived CDR1 and CDR2 are WSHSY and SAAADI. This CDR3 has 12 amino acids. The V and J ends lost 4 bases and 13 bases respectively, with 15 bases between them. CDR3: CASSAPSLAKYF. CDR3 sequence (DNA): TGCGCCAGCAGTGCTCCTTCATTAGCGAAGTATTTT.

This chain links TRBV20-1 with TRBJ2-5; 9 bases fit TRBD2. The trim removed 3 bases at V and 4 bases at J, leaving 6 bases unmatched. The germline V gene has CDR1 DFQATT and CDR2 SNEGSKA (reference sequence). The CDR3 runs to 14 residues. CDR3 in amino acids: CSASGRGLAETQYF. In nucleotides, the CDR3 is TGCAGTGCTAGCGGTCGGGGACTAGCAGAGACCCAGTACTTC.

The table lists this clonotype with a few counts. The rearrangement links TRBV20-1 to TRBJ2-6; a possible D gene is TRBD1 (5 bases). Trimming pared 6 bases from V and 2 bases from J, leaving 17 bases between. The germline CDR1 and CDR2 sequences are DFQATT and SNEGSKA (reference sequence). The CDR3 is 16 amino acids. CDR3 coding DNA: TGCAGTGCCGAGATTTCCACCAGGGCTGGGGCCAACGTCCTGACTTTC. It is translated as CSAEISTRAGANVLTF.

This chain connects TRBV29-1 to TRBJ2-5; D not resolved. Per germline, CDR1 SQVTM and CDR2 ANQGSEA. Trimming removed 5 bases from V and 2 bases from J, with 9 bases in between. CDR3 size: 12 residues. In nucleotides, the CDR3 is TGCAGCGTTCGAGGTACACAAGAGACCCAGTACTTC. Translated, it gives CSVRGTQETQYF.

The V call is TRBV27, the J call TRBJ1-1; D call uncertain. This CDR3 region has 13 residues. CDR1 is MNHEY, CDR2 SMNVEV, per germline (reference sequence). The V and J ends lost 3 bases and 4 bases respectively, with 9 bases between them. For the CDR3, the DNA is TGTGCCAGCAGTTTCCGGGGTGTCACTGAAGCTTTCTTT. Its protein is CASSFRGVTEAFF.

This clonotype has more than one count but fewer than ten. The chain recombines TRBV5-4 with TRBJ2-2; 9 bases match TRBD2. The V and J ends lost 6 bases and 4 bases, in that order; junction bases with no gene match: 10. The CDR3 covers 16 residues. From germline, CDR1 is SGHNT and CDR2 YYREEE (reference sequence). CDR3 sequence reads: CASTKEGGRATGELFF. The CDR3 DNA is TGTGCCAGCACCAAGGAGGGCGGGAGGGCCACCGGGGAGCTGTTTTTT.

The chain carries TRBV7-2 and TRBJ2-5; D possibly uses TRBD1 or TRBD2 (5 bases each). V shed 5 bases and J shed 5 bases, with 18 bases lying between them. In germline, CDR1 is SGHTA, CDR2 FQGNSA. The CDR3 totals 15 residues. The CDR3 loop reads CASSPRGPSSETQYF. CDR3 DNA: TGTGCCAGCAGCCCAAGGGGACCCTCATCGGAGACCCAGTACTTC.

This clonotype has just a few counts. The rearrangement joins TRBV7-6 to TRBJ2-1; 12 bases align to TRBD1. Germline V CDR1 and CDR2: SGHVS, FNYEAQ. The V segment lost 5 bases and the J segment 7 bases; nucleotides outside the gene matches: 6. The CDR3 has 15 residues. CDR3 DNA: TGTGCCAGCAGCCTAGGGACAGGGGGCGTGAATGAGCAGTTCTTC. This codes for CASSLGTGGVNEQFF.